The rows below give T cell receptor beta chains drawn from one sample of a study of blood T cell repertoires in COVID-19. The data were produced by immunoSEQ multiplex PCR, yet TCRdb's version contains in-frame clones alone and is incomplete. The table shows 250,000 or so clones, with roughly 88% occurring only once. Sequencing was carried out using peripheral blood. These receptors all come from a man older than 75 with acute or convalescent COVID-19. The CDR3 runs from the conserved cysteine through the conserved F or W. The D gene is left open where the match is weak. A clone size is listed for some rows: how often the clone was seen (once, few, many), or a class if it is expanded.

j_call d_call clone_size v_call cdr3_aa cdr3_nt
TRBJ2-3 TRBD2 - TRBV6-5 CASSRLAGGLDTQYF TGTGCCAGCAGCCGACTAGCGGGAGGCCTAGATACGCAGTATTTT
TRBJ2-2 TRBD2 - TRBV7-9 CASSSTSARNTGELFF TGTGCCAGCAGCTCGACTAGCGCGAGGAACACCGGGGAGCTGTTTTTT
TRBJ1-6 TRBD1 - TRBV5-5 CASSLQQGFRNSPLHF TGTGCCAGCAGCTTGCAACAGGGGTTTCGTAATTCACCCCTCCACTTT
TRBJ2-5 TRBD2 - TRBV20-1 CSASGRAGGPRETQYF TGCAGTGCTAGTGGCCGTGCGGGGGGGCCGCGAGAGACCCAGTACTTC
TRBJ1-1 - - TRBV6-5 CASTSSPQGSTEAFF TGTGCCAGCACCTCATCTCCGCAGGGTAGCACTGAAGCTTTCTTT
TRBJ2-7 TRBD1 once TRBV6-2/TRBV6-3 CASSKGGQLYEQYF TGTGCCAGCAGTAAAGGGGGACAGCTCTACGAGCAGTACTTC
TRBJ2-7 TRBD1 - TRBV5-1 CASSQEGQGAWYEQYF TGCGCCAGCAGCCAGGAGGGACAGGGGGCTTGGTACGAGCAGTACTTC
TRBJ2-5 - once TRBV18 CASSPFQGSETQYF TGTGCCAGCTCACCATTCCAGGGTAGTGAGACCCAGTACTTC
TRBJ1-4 - - TRBV7-2 CASSAGFATNEKLFF TGTGCCAGCAGCGCAGGTTTTGCAACTAATGAAAAACTGTTTTTT
TRBJ1-1 TRBD1 few TRBV5-1 CASSPWDRASTEAFF TGCGCCAGCAGCCCCTGGGACAGGGCGAGCACTGAAGCTTTCTTT
TRBJ1-1 - once TRBV4-3 CASSLKFGTFMSNTEAFF TGCGCCAGCAGCCTCAAATTCGGTACTTTCATGTCGAACACTGAAGCTTTCTTT
TRBJ1-3 - - TRBV19 CASRSRSSGNTIYF TGTGCCAGTAGAAGCCGGAGCTCTGGAAACACCATATATTTT
TRBJ2-1 - - TRBV12-3/TRBV12-4 CASSLGGGWQFF TGTGCCAGCAGTTTGGGTGGGGGGTGGCAGTTCTTC
TRBJ2-2 - - TRBV11-2 CASSLSRNTGELFF TGTGCCAGCAGCCTCTCTAGGAACACCGGGGAGCTGTTTTTT
TRBJ1-2 TRBD1 - TRBV6-2/TRBV6-3 CASSSPPGQARYYGYTF TGTGCCAGCAGCTCGCCCCCCGGACAGGCACGTTACTATGGCTACACCTTC
TRBJ2-3 TRBD2 - TRBV4-2 CASSKQKGTSGITDTQYF TGTGCCAGCAGCAAACAAAAGGGGACTAGCGGGATCACAGATACGCAGTATTTT
TRBJ2-1 - once TRBV7-8 CASSPEWERKFF TGTGCCAGCAGCCCGGAATGGGAGAGGAAGTTCTTC
TRBJ1-3 - - TRBV18 CASSRGQPGGNTIYF TGTGCCAGCTCACGAGGACAGCCTGGTGGAAACACCATATATTTT
TRBJ2-1 TRBD2 - TRBV11-3 CASSLGGASGYNEQFF TGTGCCAGCAGCTTAGGGGGGGCTAGCGGGTACAATGAGCAGTTCTTC
TRBJ2-6 - once TRBV2 CASNDGVGSSGANVLTF TGTGCCAGCAACGACGGGGTGGGGAGCTCTGGGGCCAACGTCCTGACTTTC
TRBJ2-2 - - TRBV5-1 CASSLGANTGELFF TGCGCCAGCAGCTTGGGCGCGAACACCGGGGAGCTGTTTTTT
TRBJ2-5 TRBD1 - TRBV2 CASSEDGTGWETQYF TGTGCCAGCAGTGAAGATGGGACAGGGTGGGAGACCCAGTACTTC
TRBJ1-5 - - TRBV6-5 CASRRTPYQPQHF TGTGCCAGCAGGAGGACACCTTATCAGCCCCAGCATTTT
TRBJ2-1 TRBD2 once TRBV7-7 CASSLAGRVDEQFF TGTGCCAGCAGCTTAGCGGGGAGGGTCGATGAGCAGTTCTTC
TRBJ2-3 - once TRBV7-9 CASRLGSGGAQYF TGTGCCAGCAGACTAGGGAGCGGTGGGGCGCAGTATTTT
TRBJ2-1 TRBD2 - TRBV6-2/TRBV6-3 CASSQPLASGRTDNEQFF TGTGCCAGCAGTCAACCGCTGGCTAGCGGGAGGACCGACAATGAGCAGTTCTTC
TRBJ1-1 - - TRBV4-1 CASRLQGRNTEAFF TGCGCCAGCAGGCTACAGGGACGGAACACTGAAGCTTTCTTT
TRBJ2-1 TRBD2 - TRBV13 CASSLKGLAALNEQFF TGTGCCAGCAGCCTAAAGGGACTAGCGGCCCTCAATGAGCAGTTCTTC
TRBJ2-3 - - TRBV7-9 CASSPRVSGTDTQYF TGTGCCAGCAGCCCCCGGGTTAGCGGCACAGATACGCAGTATTTT
TRBJ1-3 - - TRBV14 CASSLNALRSSGNTIYF TGTGCCAGCAGCCTCAACGCGTTACGTTCCTCTGGAAACACCATATATTTT
TRBJ1-1 - - TRBV21-1 CASSKGVAFRMNTEAFF TGTGCCAGCAGCAAAGGTGTCGCTTTCAGGATGAACACTGAAGCTTTCTTT
TRBJ2-5 TRBD2 - TRBV11-2 CASSQWTSGRSLETQYF TGTGCCAGCAGCCAATGGACTAGCGGGAGGTCTTTGGAGACCCAGTACTTC
TRBJ2-7 TRBD2 - TRBV7-6 CASSLGSLAGGYEQYF TGTGCCAGCAGCTTAGGGTCTCTAGCGGGGGGCTACGAGCAGTACTTC
TRBJ2-7 TRBD1 - TRBV6-1 CASSERTGRGATREQYF TGTGCCAGCAGTGAAAGGACAGGGCGGGGAGCTACGAGAGAGCAGTACTTC
TRBJ2-1 TRBD2 - TRBV18 CASSPRPAGGKNEQFF TGTGCCAGCTCACCAAGGCCAGCGGGAGGGAAGAATGAGCAGTTCTTC
TRBJ2-7 TRBD2 - TRBV7-2 CASSSGLAGDPEQYF TGTGCCAGCAGCTCCGGACTAGCGGGCGACCCCGAGCAGTACTTC
TRBJ2-1 TRBD2 - TRBV3-1/TRBV3-2 CASSPGLAGGRWWQFF TGTGCCAGCAGCCCGGGACTAGCGGGGGGTCGATGGTGGCAGTTCTTC
TRBJ2-1 TRBD2 - TRBV24-1 CATSAGGGTSRNEQFF TGTGCCACCAGTGCGGGGGGAGGGACTAGCCGGAATGAGCAGTTCTTC
TRBJ1-1 - - TRBV19 CASSPHNVRGRNTEAFF TGTGCCAGTAGTCCACACAATGTTAGGGGGAGGAACACTGAAGCTTTCTTT
TRBJ2-1 - once TRBV7-9 CASSLSFSSYNEQFF TGTGCCAGCAGCTTGAGCTTTAGCTCCTACAATGAGCAGTTCTTC
TRBJ1-1 TRBD1 - TRBV27 CASTLFGDRTTEAFF TGTGCCAGCACCCTATTTGGGGACAGGACGACTGAAGCTTTCTTT
TRBJ2-7 - - TRBV18 CASSPRRQVSYEQYF TGTGCCAGCTCACCTCGGAGACAGGTCTCCTACGAGCAGTACTTC
TRBJ1-4 - - TRBV7-6 CASSLGGSNEKLFF TGTGCCAGCAGCTTAGGAGGGTCTAATGAAAAACTGTTTTTT
TRBJ1-4 - - TRBV10-3 CAISGAGNEKLFF TGTGCCATCAGTGGGGCGGGTAATGAAAAACTGTTTTTT
TRBJ1-6 - - TRBV9 CASNRGDNSPLHF TGTGCCAGCAATCGGGGGGATAATTCACCCCTCCACTTT
TRBJ1-2 TRBD1 once TRBV2 CASIPGQGGYTF TGTGCCAGCATTCCAGGACAGGGGGGCTACACCTTC
TRBJ2-4 TRBD1 - TRBV9 CASSPGQGRSLAKNIQYF TGTGCCAGCAGCCCAGGACAGGGAAGATCTTTAGCCAAAAACATTCAGTACTTC
TRBJ2-4 TRBD1 once TRBV7-3 CASSRDRGPKNIQYF TGTGCCAGCAGCAGAGACAGGGGACCCAAAAACATTCAGTACTTC
TRBJ1-5 - - TRBV3-1/TRBV3-2 CASSPTDNQPQHF TGTGCCAGCAGCCCGACAGACAATCAGCCCCAGCATTTT
TRBJ1-5 TRBD1 - TRBV6-5 CASNTGGNQPQHF TGTGCCAGCAACACAGGGGGCAATCAGCCCCAGCATTTT
TRBJ1-4 TRBD1 - TRBV19 CASSLGVGGSNEKLFF TGTGCCAGTAGTCTAGGGGTAGGGGGCTCTAATGAAAAACTGTTTTTT
TRBJ1-1 - - TRBV11-2 CASSLPGSQNTEAFF TGTGCCAGCAGCTTACCAGGGTCCCAAAACACTGAAGCTTTCTTT
TRBJ2-7 TRBD1 - TRBV28 CASSSWDRAASYEQYF TGTGCCAGCAGTTCATGGGACAGGGCAGCCTCCTACGAGCAGTACTTC
TRBJ1-4 - - TRBV11-2 CASSPRGTNEKLFF TGTGCCAGCAGCCCCCGGGGGACTAATGAAAAACTGTTTTTT
TRBJ2-5 - - TRBV7-3 CAIKRWGGLETQYF TGTGCCATCAAACGATGGGGGGGCCTGGAGACCCAGTACTTC
TRBJ1-3 TRBD1 - TRBV4-2 CASSQDMVTGSGNTIYF TGTGCCAGCAGCCAAGATATGGTGACAGGGTCTGGAAACACCATATATTTT
TRBJ2-4 TRBD2 - TRBV4-1 CASSQGLQRGKNIQYF TGCGCCAGCAGCCAAGGGCTGCAGCGGGGGAAAAACATTCAGTACTTC